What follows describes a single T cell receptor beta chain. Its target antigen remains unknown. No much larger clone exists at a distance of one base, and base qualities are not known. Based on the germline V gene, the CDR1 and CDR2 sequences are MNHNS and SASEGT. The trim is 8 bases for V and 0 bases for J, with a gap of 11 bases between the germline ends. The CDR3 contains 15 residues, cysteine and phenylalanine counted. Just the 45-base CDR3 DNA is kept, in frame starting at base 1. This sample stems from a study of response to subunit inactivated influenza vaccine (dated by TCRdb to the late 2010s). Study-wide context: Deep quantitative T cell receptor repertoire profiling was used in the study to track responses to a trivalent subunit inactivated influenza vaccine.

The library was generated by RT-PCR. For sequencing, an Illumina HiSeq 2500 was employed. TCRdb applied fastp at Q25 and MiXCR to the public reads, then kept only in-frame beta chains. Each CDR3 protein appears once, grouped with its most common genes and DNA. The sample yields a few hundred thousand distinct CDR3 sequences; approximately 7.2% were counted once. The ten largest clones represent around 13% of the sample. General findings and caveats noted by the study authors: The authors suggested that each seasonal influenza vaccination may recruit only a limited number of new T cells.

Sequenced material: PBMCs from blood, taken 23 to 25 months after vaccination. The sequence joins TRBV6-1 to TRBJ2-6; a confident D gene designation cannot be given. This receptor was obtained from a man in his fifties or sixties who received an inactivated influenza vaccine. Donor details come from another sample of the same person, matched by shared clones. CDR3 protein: CASAVAPSGANVLTF. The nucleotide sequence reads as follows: TGTGCCAGCGCTGTGGCCCCCTCTGGGGCCAACGTCCTGACTTTC.